The source of this TCR beta chain is a study of beta chain features in type 1 diabetes. Investigators reverse transcribed all isolated RNA, so they sequenced expressed TCRB transcripts. Assay used: immunoSEQ multiplex PCR; TCRdb lists only in-frame clones, some missing. The table lists 250,000 to 350,000 clones, about 15% of them singletons. CDR3 length equals 12 residues. With 1 base removed from V and 6 bases from J, the gap between germline ends came to 4 bases. The germline V gene encodes CDR1 MNHNS and CDR2 SASEGT. Sequenced: central memory CD4+ T cells from blood. The chain is built from TRBV6-1 and TRBJ2-1; D not certain. The TCR comes from a man aged 30 to 45 in good health. The chain's CDR3 is CASSEVFNEQFF. The CDR3 bases are TGTGCCAGCAGTGAAGTATTCAATGAGCAGTTCTTC.